The table lists the clone carrying this T cell receptor (beta chain) with a count of one. The junction shows a germline mismatch at one end, possibly a read error. The CDR3 runs to 17 residues. Germline CDR1 and CDR2: MDHEN and SYDVKM. The data were obtained in a study of blood T cell repertoires in COVID-19. Study background: The study drew acute and convalescent COVID-19 samples from the United States, Italy and Spain. T cells, B-cell-depleted T cells, or PBMCs supplied cDNA or gDNA.

The authors' processing: Estimated nucleated cell counts came from reference gene primer amplification. The assay was immunoSEQ multiplex PCR, and TCRdb's table has in-frame clones only and misses some. V, J and clone size are taken as reported in that table, and D and trimming were inferred from the DNA itself. This table has around 140,000 clones, about four fifths appearing once. The V and J genes are TRBV28 and TRBJ1-6; D perhaps matches TRBD1 (5 bases). This receptor was identified in an older woman with active or convalescent COVID-19. The sample consisted of peripheral blood. The CDR3 nucleotides read TGTGCCAGCCGTTTAGGTGGGGGGTTCTCCTATAATTCACCCCTCCACTTT. It yields the protein CASRLGGGFSYNSPLHF.